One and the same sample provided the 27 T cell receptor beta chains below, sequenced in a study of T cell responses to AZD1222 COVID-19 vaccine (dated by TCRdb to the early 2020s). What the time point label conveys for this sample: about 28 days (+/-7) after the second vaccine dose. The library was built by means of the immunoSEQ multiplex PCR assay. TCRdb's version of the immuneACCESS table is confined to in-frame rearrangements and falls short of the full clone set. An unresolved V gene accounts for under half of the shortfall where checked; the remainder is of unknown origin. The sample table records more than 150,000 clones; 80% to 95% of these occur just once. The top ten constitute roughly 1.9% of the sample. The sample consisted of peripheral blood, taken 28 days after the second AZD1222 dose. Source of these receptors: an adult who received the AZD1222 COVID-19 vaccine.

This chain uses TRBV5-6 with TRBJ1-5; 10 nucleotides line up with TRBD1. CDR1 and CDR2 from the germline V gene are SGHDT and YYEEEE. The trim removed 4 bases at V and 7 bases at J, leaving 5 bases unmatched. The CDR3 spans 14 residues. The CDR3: CASSVGQGDQPQHF. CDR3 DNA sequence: TGTGCCAGCAGCGTAGGACAGGGGGACCAGCCCCAGCATTTT. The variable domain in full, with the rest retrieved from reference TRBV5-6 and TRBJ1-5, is DAGVTQSPTHLIKTRGQQVTLRCSPKSGHDTVSWYQQALGQGPQFIFQYYEEEERQRGNFPDRFSGHQFPNYSSELNVNALLLGDSALYLCASSVGQGDQPQHFGDGTRLSIL.

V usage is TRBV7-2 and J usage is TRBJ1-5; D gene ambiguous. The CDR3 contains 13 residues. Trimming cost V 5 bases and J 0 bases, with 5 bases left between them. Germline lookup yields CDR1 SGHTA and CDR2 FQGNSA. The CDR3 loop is CASSPNSNQPQHF. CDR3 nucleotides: TGTGCCAGCAGCCCAAATAGCAATCAGCCCCAGCATTTT.

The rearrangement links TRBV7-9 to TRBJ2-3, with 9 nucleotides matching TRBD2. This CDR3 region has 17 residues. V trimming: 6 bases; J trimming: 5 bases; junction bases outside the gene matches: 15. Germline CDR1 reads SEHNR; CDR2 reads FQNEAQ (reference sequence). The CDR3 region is CASSPHGGGRAGDTQYF. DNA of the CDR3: TGTGCCAGCAGTCCCCACGGGGGCGGGAGGGCCGGAGATACGCAGTATTTT. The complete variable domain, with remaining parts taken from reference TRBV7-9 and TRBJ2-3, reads DTGVSQNPRHKITKRGQNVTFRCDPISEHNRLYWYRQTLGQGPEFLTYFQNEAQLEKSRLLSDRFSAERPKGSFSTLEIQRTEQGDSAMYLCASSPHGGGRAGDTQYFGPGTRLTVL.

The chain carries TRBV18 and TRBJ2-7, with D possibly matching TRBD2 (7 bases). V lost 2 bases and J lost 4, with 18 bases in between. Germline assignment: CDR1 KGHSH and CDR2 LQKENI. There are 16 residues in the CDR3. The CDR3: CASSPTVVGGLYEQYF. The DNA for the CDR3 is TGTGCCAGCTCACCAACGGTCGTCGGGGGGCTTTACGAGCAGTACTTC. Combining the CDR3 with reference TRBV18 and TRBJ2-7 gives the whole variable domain NAGVMQNPRHLVRRRGQEARLRCSPMKGHSHVYWYRQLPEEGLKFMVYLQKENIIDESGMPKERFSAEFPKEGPSILRIQQVVRGDSAAYFCASSPTVVGGLYEQYFGPGTRLTVT.

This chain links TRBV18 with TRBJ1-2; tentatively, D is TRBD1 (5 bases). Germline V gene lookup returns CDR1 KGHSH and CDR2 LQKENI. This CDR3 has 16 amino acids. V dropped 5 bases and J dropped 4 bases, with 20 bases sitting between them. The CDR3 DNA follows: TGTGCCAGCTCAGCAAGGACGGCGGCCCAGGGCTATGGCTACACCTTC. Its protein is CASSARTAAQGYGYTF.

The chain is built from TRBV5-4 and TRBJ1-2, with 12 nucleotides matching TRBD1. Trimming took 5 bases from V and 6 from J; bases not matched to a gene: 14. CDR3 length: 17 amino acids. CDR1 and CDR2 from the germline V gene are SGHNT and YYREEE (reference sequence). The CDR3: CASSSGGTGGAGNGYTF. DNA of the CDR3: TGTGCCAGCAGTTCCGGCGGGACAGGGGGCGCGGGAAATGGCTACACCTTC.

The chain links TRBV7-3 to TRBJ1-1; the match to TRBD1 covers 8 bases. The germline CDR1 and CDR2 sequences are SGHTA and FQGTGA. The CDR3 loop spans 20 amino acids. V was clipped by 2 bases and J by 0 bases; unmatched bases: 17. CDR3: CASSLYPSGTGYFLNTEAFF. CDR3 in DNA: TGTGCCAGCAGCTTATATCCCTCGGGGACAGGTTACTTTCTGAACACTGAAGCTTTCTTT.

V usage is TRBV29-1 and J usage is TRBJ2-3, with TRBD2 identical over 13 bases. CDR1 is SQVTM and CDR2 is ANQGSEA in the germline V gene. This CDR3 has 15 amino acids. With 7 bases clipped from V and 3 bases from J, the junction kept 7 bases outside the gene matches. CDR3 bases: TGCAGCGGGGAGACTAGCGGGGGGTTTACAGATACGCAGTATTTT. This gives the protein CSGETSGGFTDTQYF.

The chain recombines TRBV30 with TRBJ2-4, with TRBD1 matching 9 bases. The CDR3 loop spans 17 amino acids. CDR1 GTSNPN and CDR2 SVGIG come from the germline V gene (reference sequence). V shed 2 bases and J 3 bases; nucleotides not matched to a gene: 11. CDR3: CAWSMRTGVFDKNIQYF. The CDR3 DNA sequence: TGTGCCTGGAGTATGCGGACAGGGGTGTTTGACAAAAACATTCAGTACTTC.

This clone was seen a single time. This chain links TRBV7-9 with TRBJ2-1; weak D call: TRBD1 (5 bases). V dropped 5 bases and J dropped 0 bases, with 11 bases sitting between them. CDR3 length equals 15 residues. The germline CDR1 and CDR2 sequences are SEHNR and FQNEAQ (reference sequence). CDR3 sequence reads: CASSKDRSSYNEQFF. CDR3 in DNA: TGTGCCAGCAGCAAAGACAGAAGCTCCTACAATGAGCAGTTCTTC.

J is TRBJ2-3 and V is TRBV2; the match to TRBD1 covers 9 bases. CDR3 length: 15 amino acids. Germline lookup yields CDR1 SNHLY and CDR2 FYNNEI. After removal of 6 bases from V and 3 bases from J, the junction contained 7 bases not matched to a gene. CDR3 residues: CASREQGAYTDTQYF. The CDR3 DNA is TGTGCCAGCAGGGAACAGGGGGCGTATACAGATACGCAGTATTTT.

DNA for the CDR3: TGCGCCAGCAGCGACTCGACAGGGACCTATGGCTACACCTTC. Its translation: CASSDSTGTYGYTF. This chain connects TRBV5-1 to TRBJ1-2; 7 nucleotides agree with TRBD1. Germline CDR1 SGHRS, CDR2 YFSETQ. V lost 4 bases to trimming and J lost 4 bases; unmatched junction nucleotides: 7. The CDR3 runs to 14 residues.

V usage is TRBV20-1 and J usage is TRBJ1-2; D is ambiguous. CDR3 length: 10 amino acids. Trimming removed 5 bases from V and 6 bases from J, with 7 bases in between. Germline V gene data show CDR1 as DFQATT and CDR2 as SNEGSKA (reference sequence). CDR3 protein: CSARTHGYTF. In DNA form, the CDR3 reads TGCAGTGCTCGCACTCATGGCTACACCTTC.

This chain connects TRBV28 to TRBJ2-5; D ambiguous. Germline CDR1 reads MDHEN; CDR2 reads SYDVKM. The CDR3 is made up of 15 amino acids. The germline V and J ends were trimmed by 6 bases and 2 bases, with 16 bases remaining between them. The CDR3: CASSPDVGSQETQYF. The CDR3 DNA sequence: TGTGCCAGCAGCCCCGATGTTGGTTCTCAAGAGACCCAGTACTTC.

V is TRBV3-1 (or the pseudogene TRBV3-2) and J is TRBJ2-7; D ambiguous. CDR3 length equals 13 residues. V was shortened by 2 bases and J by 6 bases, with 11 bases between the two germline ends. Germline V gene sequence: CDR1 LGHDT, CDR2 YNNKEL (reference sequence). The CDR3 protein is CASSQTPWGEQYF. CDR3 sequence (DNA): TGTGCCAGCAGCCAAACCCCATGGGGCGAGCAGTACTTC.

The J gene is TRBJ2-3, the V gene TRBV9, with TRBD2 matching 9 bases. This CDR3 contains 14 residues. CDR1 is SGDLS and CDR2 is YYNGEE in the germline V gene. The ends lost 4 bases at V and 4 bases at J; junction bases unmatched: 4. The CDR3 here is CASSLSGSPDTQYF. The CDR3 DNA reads TGTGCCAGCAGCCTTAGCGGGAGCCCAGATACGCAGTATTTT.

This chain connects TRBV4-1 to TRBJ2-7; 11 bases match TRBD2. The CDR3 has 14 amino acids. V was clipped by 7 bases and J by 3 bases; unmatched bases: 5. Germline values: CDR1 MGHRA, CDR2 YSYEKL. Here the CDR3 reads CASTLLAGDYEQYF. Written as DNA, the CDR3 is TGCGCCAGCACCTTACTAGCGGGAGACTACGAGCAGTACTTC.

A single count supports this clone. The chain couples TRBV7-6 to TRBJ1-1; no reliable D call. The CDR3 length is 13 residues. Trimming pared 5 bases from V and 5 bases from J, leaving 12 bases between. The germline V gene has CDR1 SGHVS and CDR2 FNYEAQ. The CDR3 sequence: CASSLGTATEAFF. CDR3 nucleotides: TGTGCCAGCAGCCTCGGAACGGCTACTGAAGCTTTCTTT.

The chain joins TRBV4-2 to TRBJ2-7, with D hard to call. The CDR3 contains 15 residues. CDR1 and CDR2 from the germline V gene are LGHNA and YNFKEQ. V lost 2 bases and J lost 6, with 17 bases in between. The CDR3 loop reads CASSQHVSISGEQYF. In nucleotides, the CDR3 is TGTGCCAGCAGCCAACACGTCTCGATTTCAGGCGAGCAGTACTTC.

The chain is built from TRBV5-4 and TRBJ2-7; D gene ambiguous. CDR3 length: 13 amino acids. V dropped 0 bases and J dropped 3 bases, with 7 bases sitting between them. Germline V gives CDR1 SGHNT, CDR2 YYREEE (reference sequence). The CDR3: CASSLEANYEQYF. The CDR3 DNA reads TGTGCCAGCAGCTTGGAGGCGAACTACGAGCAGTACTTC.

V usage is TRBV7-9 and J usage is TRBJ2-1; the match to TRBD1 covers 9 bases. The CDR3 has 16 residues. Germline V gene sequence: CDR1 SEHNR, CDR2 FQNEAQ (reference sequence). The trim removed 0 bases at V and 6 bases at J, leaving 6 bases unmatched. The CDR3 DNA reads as TGTGCCAGCAGCTTAGCTTCCGGGACAGGGAGCAATGAGCAGTTCTTC. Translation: CASSLASGTGSNEQFF.

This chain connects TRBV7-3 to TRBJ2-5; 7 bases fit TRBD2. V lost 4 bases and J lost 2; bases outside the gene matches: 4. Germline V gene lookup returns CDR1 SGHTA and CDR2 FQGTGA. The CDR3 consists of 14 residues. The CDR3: CASSSAGVQETQYF. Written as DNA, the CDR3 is TGTGCCAGCAGCTCCGCGGGAGTGCAAGAGACCCAGTACTTC.

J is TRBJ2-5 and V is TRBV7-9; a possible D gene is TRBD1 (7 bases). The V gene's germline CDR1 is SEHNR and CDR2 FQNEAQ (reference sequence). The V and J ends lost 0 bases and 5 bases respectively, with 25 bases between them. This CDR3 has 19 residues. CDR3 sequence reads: CASSLAQGGRSFREETQYF. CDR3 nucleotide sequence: TGTGCCAGCAGCTTAGCGCAGGGGGGACGGTCGTTTAGGGAGGAGACCCAGTACTTC.

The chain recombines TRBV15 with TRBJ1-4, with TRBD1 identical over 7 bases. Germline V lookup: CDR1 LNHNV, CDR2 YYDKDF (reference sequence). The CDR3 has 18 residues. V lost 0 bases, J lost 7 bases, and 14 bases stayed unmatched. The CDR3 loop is CATSRDRAGGILGEKLFF. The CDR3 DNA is TGTGCCACCAGCAGAGATCGGGCAGGGGGTATCTTGGGTGAAAAACTGTTTTTT.

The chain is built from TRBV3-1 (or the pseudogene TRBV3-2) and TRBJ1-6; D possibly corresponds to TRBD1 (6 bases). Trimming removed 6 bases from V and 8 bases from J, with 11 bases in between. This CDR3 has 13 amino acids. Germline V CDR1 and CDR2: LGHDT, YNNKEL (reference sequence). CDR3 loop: CASSQRGDSPLHF. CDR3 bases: TGTGCCAGCAGTCAAAGGGGGGATTCACCCCTCCACTTT.

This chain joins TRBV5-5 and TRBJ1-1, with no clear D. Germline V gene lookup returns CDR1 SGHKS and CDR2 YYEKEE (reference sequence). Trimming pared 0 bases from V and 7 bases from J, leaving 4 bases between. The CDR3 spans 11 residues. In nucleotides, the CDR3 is TGTGCCAGCAGCTTGGGGGTTGAAGCTTTCTTT. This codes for CASSLGVEAFF.

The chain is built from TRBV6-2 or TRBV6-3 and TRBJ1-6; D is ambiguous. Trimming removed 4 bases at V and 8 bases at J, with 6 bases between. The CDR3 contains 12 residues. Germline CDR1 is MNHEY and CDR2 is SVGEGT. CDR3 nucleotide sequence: TGTGCCAGCAGTTTACCATATTCACCCCTCCACTTT. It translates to CASSLPYSPLHF.